The 4 T cell receptor beta chains listed next were all sequenced from one sample in a study of cytotoxic CD8 clonotypes in ibrutinib-treated CLL. The method was immunoSEQ multiplex PCR; TCRdb's version includes in-frame clones alone and lacks a portion of them. The table includes 130,000 to 150,000 clones, approximately 90% detected once. Material: PBMCs, obtained after 12 months of ibrutinib treatment. The receptors originated from a human donor with chronic lymphocytic leukemia.

The rearrangement links TRBV7-3 to TRBJ2-2; unclear D gene. The CDR3 has 16 residues. V lost 5 bases, J lost 0 bases, and 13 bases lay in between. The germline CDR1 and CDR2 sequences are SGHTA and FQGTGA. The CDR3 loop reads CASSPAVAANTGELFF. The DNA of the CDR3 is TGTGCCAGCAGCCCCGCCGTCGCGGCGAACACCGGGGAGCTGTTTTTT.

The chain couples TRBV6-5 to TRBJ1-2; 10 bases match TRBD1. This CDR3 is 13 amino acids long. The V gene's germline CDR1 is MNHEY and CDR2 SVGAGI. Trimming removed 5 bases from V and 5 bases from J; junction bases left unmatched: 2. The CDR3 reads CASSRGQGYGYTF. The CDR3 DNA follows: TGTGCCAGCAGTCGGGGACAGGGGTATGGCTACACCTTC.

The chain uses TRBV18 and TRBJ1-4; D unresolved. Germline values: CDR1 KGHSH, CDR2 LQKENI. With 0 bases removed from V and 8 bases from J, the gap between germline ends came to 7 bases. The CDR3 has 13 amino acids. The CDR3 here is CASSPPSEEKLFF. CDR3 in DNA: TGTGCCAGCTCACCACCATCGGAGGAAAAACTGTTTTTT.

This clone was observed once. The CDR3 spells CASSSDWGGQPQHF. The CDR3 DNA reads TGTGCCAGCAGTTCCGATTGGGGTGGACAGCCCCAGCATTTT. The chain combines TRBV6-5 with TRBJ1-5; D remains ambiguous. V was clipped by 4 bases and J by 7 bases, with 14 bases between them. Germline CDR1 and CDR2: MNHEY and SVGAGI. This CDR3 comprises 14 residues.